This entry describes one TCR beta chain. The germline CDR1 and CDR2 sequences are SGHTA and FQGTGA. The CDR3 loop spans 13 amino acids. The V and J ends lost 5 bases and 8 bases respectively, with 12 bases between them. This specimen belongs to a study of blood T cell repertoires in COVID-19. Study-level information: T cells, B-cell-depleted T cells, or PBMCs supplied cDNA or gDNA.

As handled by the study authors: Amplification of reference gene primers provided the estimated nucleated cell counts. Produced via immunoSEQ multiplex PCR; TCRdb's table is partial and in-frame only. From that table come the V and J calls and clone size; the DNA was used to work out D and trimming. The repertoire holds 45,000 to 65,000 clones, with roughly 74% as singletons. The sequencing input was peripheral blood. The rearrangement links TRBV7-3 to TRBJ2-2; D possibly corresponds to TRBD1 (5 bases). The sequence came from a human donor in a cohort sampled during active COVID-19. The CDR3 nucleotides read TGTGCCAGCAGCGGACACCCCGGGGGGGAGCTGTTTTTT. Protein sequence: CASSGHPGGELFF.